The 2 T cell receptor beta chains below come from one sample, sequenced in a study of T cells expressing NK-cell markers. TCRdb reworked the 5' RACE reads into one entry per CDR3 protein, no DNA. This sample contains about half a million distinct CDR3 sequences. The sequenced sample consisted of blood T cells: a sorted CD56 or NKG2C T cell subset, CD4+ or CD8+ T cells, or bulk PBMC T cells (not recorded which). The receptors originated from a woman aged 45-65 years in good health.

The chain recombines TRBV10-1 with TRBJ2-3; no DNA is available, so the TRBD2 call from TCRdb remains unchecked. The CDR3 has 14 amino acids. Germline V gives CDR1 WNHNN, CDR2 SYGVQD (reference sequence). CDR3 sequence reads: CASSPGLAVDTQYF.

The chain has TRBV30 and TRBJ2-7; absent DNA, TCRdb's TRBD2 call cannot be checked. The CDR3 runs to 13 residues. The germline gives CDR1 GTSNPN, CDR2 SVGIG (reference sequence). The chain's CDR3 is CAWKASGWSEQYF.